The present TCR beta chain was sequenced within a study of shared clonotypes between healthy human individuals. The authors distributed each subset's genomic DNA evenly over several immunoSEQ plates. TCRdb's table, derived via immunoSEQ multiplex PCR, lists solely in-frame clones and lacks some. The sample yields over a million clones, approximately 98.5% seen once. Study outcomes and limitations: Rarefaction curves obtained for sorted subsets showed sequencing incomplete despite large depth.

Note on this clone: Its antigen is as yet unknown.

Every donor, a Caucasian adult, lived in Nashville, Tennessee. The sequenced sample consisted of naive CD4+ T cells sorted from blood. The subset is: CD45RA+ positively selected. The sequence derives from a man aged 25 to 45 in good health.

The CDR3: CASSQQGSRLEAFF. In DNA form, the CDR3 reads TGTGCCAGCTCACAACAGGGGAGTAGGTTAGAAGCTTTCTTT. The chain is built from TRBV18 and TRBJ1-1; 7 nucleotides match TRBD1. From germline, CDR1 is KGHSH and CDR2 LQKENI. There are 14 residues in the CDR3. V was pared by 4 bases and J by 8 bases, with 10 bases of the junction left unmatched.